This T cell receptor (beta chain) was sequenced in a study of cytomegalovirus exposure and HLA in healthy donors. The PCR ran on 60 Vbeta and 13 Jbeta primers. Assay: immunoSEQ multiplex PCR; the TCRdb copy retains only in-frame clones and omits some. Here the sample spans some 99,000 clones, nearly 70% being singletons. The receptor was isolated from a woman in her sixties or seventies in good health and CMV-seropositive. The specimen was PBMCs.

CDR3 loop: CASTALKPNYGYTF. DNA of the CDR3: TGTGCCAGCACTGCGCTTAAGCCTAACTATGGCTACACCTTC. The J gene is TRBJ1-2, the V gene TRBV6-5; D is unresolved. This CDR3 region has 14 residues. V dropped 7 bases and J dropped 0 bases, with 12 bases sitting between them. Germline V gene sequence: CDR1 MNHEY, CDR2 SVGAGI.